Below, one TCR beta chain is given with its context. Germline V CDR1 and CDR2: SGHAT, FQNNGV. The CDR3 has 12 residues. V was trimmed by 7 bases and J by 3 bases, leaving 10 bases between them. Unstimulated regulatory T cells (CD4+CD25+CD127-), CD4+CD25- non-regulatory cells, CD4 and CD8 cells were FACS-sorted from thawed PBMCs. These data belong to a study of Tregs in tolerant kidney transplant recipients. Study background: Mixed chimerism was transient after nonmyeloablative marrow transplants from related graft donors.

TCRdb's table, derived via immunoSEQ multiplex PCR, lists solely in-frame clones and lacks some. The sample lists 100,000 to 120,000 clones; 90% were seen once. The sequence derives from a human donor who received a combined kidney and bone marrow transplant. The specimen was CD4+ T cells from blood, collected before the transplant. The rearrangement uses TRBV11-2 and TRBJ2-7; no firm D call. The CDR3 loop reads CASTPNNYEQYF. DNA for the CDR3: TGTGCCAGCACCCCCAACAACTACGAGCAGTACTTC.